The 28 T cell receptor beta chains reported below all come from one sample, sequenced in a study of shared clonotypes between healthy human individuals. The assay was immunoSEQ multiplex PCR, and TCRdb's table has in-frame clones only and misses some. The table records approximately 650,000 clones, around 95% of them present only once. The naive CD8 population came from CD45RO-negative cells selected for CCR7, without terminally differentiated effector memory CD45RA+ cells. Specimen: naive CD8+ T cells sorted from blood. The source is a woman aged 25 to 39 in good health.

The rearrangement joins TRBV28 to TRBJ1-3; TRBD1 agrees at 8 bases. Germline V gene sequence: CDR1 MDHEN, CDR2 SYDVKM. CDR3 length: 15 amino acids. J lost 4 bases, V lost 5 bases, and 7 bases had no gene match. The chain's CDR3 is CASSQTGVRGNTIYF. The CDR3 DNA follows: TGTGCCAGCAGTCAGACAGGGGTACGAGGAAACACCATATATTTT. The full variable domain, its missing parts supplied by reference TRBV28 and TRBJ1-3, is DVKVTQSSRYLVKRTGEKVFLECVQDMDHENMFWYRQDPGLGLRLIYFSYDVKMKEKGDIPEGYSVSREKKERFSLILESASTNQTSMYLCASSQTGVRGNTIYFGEGSWLTVV.

The gene calls are TRBV15 and TRBJ1-3; TRBD1 matches at 7 bases. V was clipped by 5 bases and J by 0 bases; unmatched bases: 10. Germline V lookup: CDR1 LNHNV, CDR2 YYDKDF (reference sequence). CDR3 length equals 17 residues. CDR3 in amino acids: CATSPGTEGSSGNTIYF. The CDR3 bases are TGTGCCACCAGCCCCGGGACAGAAGGGTCCTCTGGAAACACCATATATTTT.

The chain couples TRBV4-1 to TRBJ2-1, with D unresolved. Trimming left V 0 bases short and J 10 bases short, with 7 bases between. Germline V CDR1 and CDR2: MGHRA, YSYEKL. CDR3 length: 12 residues. The CDR3 DNA sequence: TGCGCCAGCAGCCAAGATAAGTCAGAGCAGTTCTTC. Encoded protein: CASSQDKSEQFF.

The chain carries TRBV10-3 and TRBJ2-1; no definite D call. V was pared by 3 bases and J by 4 bases, with 7 bases between. This CDR3 region has 13 residues. Looked up from germline, CDR1 is ENHRY and CDR2 is SYGVKD. The CDR3 DNA follows: TGTGCCATCAGTGATAGTCCTTACAATGAGCAGTTCTTC. Translating gives CAISDSPYNEQFF.

In this sample, this clone turned up a few times. This rearrangement joins TRBV14 to TRBJ2-6, with D unclear. The CDR3 spans 14 residues. Germline V gene lookup returns CDR1 SGHDN and CDR2 FVKESK. Between the trimmed V and J ends, which lost 4 bases and 0 bases, there was a span of 4 bases. The CDR3 sequence is CASSPFSGANVLTF. DNA for the CDR3: TGTGCCAGCAGCCCCTTCTCTGGGGCCAACGTCCTGACTTTC.

The V gene is TRBV5-1, the J gene TRBJ2-1, with 8 nucleotides matching TRBD1. CDR3 length equals 17 residues. Losses at the gene ends were 4 bases for V and 6 bases for J; bases not matched to a gene: 15. In germline, CDR1 is SGHRS, CDR2 YFSETQ. The CDR3 spells CASSAPRQGIGSNEQFF. CDR3 sequence (DNA): TGCGCCAGCAGCGCCCCGAGACAGGGGATTGGGAGCAATGAGCAGTTCTTC.

This clone was observed a single time. The gene calls are TRBV28 and TRBJ1-2; TRBD1 is a possible D gene (5 bases). Trimming stripped 8 bases from V and 4 bases from J, with 14 bases between. This CDR3 has 13 residues. Looked up from germline, CDR1 is MDHEN and CDR2 is SYDVKM. CDR3 sequence reads: CASEGYYGYGYTF. The CDR3 bases are TGTGCCAGCGAGGGGTATTACGGCTATGGCTACACCTTC.

This chain connects TRBV5-6 to TRBJ2-7; D gene ambiguous. Germline values: CDR1 SGHDT, CDR2 YYEEEE. Trimming cost V 2 bases and J 4 bases, with 4 bases left between them. The CDR3 is made up of 11 amino acids. The CDR3, as DNA: TGTGCCAGCAGCTTCCAATACGAGCAGTACTTC. This encodes CASSFQYEQYF.

Only a few counts were recorded for this clone. The chain combines TRBV15 with TRBJ1-1; D gene uncertain. The CDR3 covers 14 residues. The V end lost 3 bases, the J end lost 0 bases, and 8 bases lay between the germline ends. Germline CDR1 and CDR2: LNHNV and YYDKDF (reference sequence). The CDR3 DNA reads TGTGCCACCAGCAGCACACTCATGAACACTGAAGCTTTCTTT. Amino acid sequence: CATSSTLMNTEAFF.

Written as DNA, the CDR3 is TGTGCCAGTAGTATAGACTGGACTAGCGGGAGGACCAAGGACAATGAGCAGTTCTTC. Translated: CASSIDWTSGRTKDNEQFF. The chain couples TRBV19 to TRBJ2-1; 14 positions match TRBD2. The CDR3 runs to 19 residues. The germline V gene has CDR1 LNHDA and CDR2 SQIVND (reference sequence). V trimming: 0 bases; J trimming: 5 bases; junction bases outside the gene matches: 9.

The rearrangement uses TRBV2 and TRBJ2-3, with 9 bases matching TRBD2. The CDR3 is 16 residues long. Germline trimming cut 2 bases from V and 4 bases from J; bases unmatched to any gene: 7. CDR1 is SNHLY and CDR2 is FYNNEI in the germline V gene. The DNA for the CDR3 is TGTGCCAGCAGTGAACCTAGCGGGATCTTCTCAGATACGCAGTATTTT. It translates to CASSEPSGIFSDTQYF. Filled out from reference TRBV2 and TRBJ2-3, the complete variable domain reads EPEVTQTPSHQVTQMGQEVILRCVPISNHLYFYWYRQILGQKVEFLVSFYNNEISEKSEIFDDQFSVERPDGSNFTLKIRSTKLEDSAMYFCASSEPSGIFSDTQYFGPGTRLTVL.

The chain joins TRBV28 to TRBJ2-5, with 8 bases that match TRBD2. With the DNA end fitting TRBJ2-7 better, the J assignment may be wrong. Germline V gene lookup returns CDR1 MDHEN and CDR2 SYDVKM. The CDR3 covers 14 residues. CDR3 nucleotides: TGTGCCAGCAGTTTAAGCGGGAGTTTCGACGAGCAGTACTTC. Translation: CASSLSGSFDEQYF.

Details on this clone: Other DNA sequences in this specimen translate into the identical CDR3. CDR3 DNA sequence: TGTGCCAGCAGCCCAATGAACACTGAAGCTTTCTTT. Translating it yields CASSPMNTEAFF. This chain joins TRBV28 and TRBJ1-1, with D hard to call. The V gene's germline CDR1 is MDHEN and CDR2 SYDVKM. This CDR3 has 12 residues. V lost 6 bases and J lost 0, with 5 bases in between.

This rearrangement joins TRBV5-4 to TRBJ2-1; the match to TRBD2 covers 8 bases. The CDR3 is made up of 18 amino acids. Trimming at V came to 4 bases and at J to 4 bases, leaving 16 bases not matched to a gene. From germline, CDR1 is SGHNT and CDR2 YYREEE (reference sequence). The CDR3 nucleotides read TGTGCCAGCAGCCCACCAACCCACAGCGGGAGAGCTTACAATGAGCAGTTCTTC. Protein product: CASSPPTHSGRAYNEQFF.

The CDR3 region is CASSPGPRTYEQYF. The CDR3 DNA reads TGTGCCAGCAGCCCCGGACCGCGAACCTACGAGCAGTACTTC. The chain recombines TRBV11-2 with TRBJ2-7; D unresolved. In germline, CDR1 is SGHAT, CDR2 FQNNGV. CDR3 length: 14 residues. The V end was cut by 5 bases, the J end by 2 bases, with 13 bases between.

This chain joins TRBV5-4 and TRBJ1-1; D perhaps matches TRBD1 (5 bases). The V gene's germline CDR1 is SGHNT and CDR2 YYREEE (reference sequence). The germline V and J ends were trimmed by 3 bases and 8 bases, with 8 bases remaining between them. This CDR3 has 11 residues. CDR3 residues: CASSSGQEAFF. CDR3 in DNA: TGTGCCAGCAGCTCTGGACAAGAAGCTTTCTTT.

V and J are TRBV9 and TRBJ2-1, with D tentatively TRBD1 (6 bases). V lost 5 bases to trimming and J lost 7 bases, with 10 bases between them. Germline values: CDR1 SGDLS, CDR2 YYNGEE. This CDR3 has 12 amino acids. The CDR3 bases are TGTGCCAGCAGTGATACAGGGAATGAGCAGTTCTTC. As protein: CASSDTGNEQFF.

Written as DNA, the CDR3 is TGTGCCAGCAGTCAGGGACAGGTTAGCACAGATACGCAGTATTTT. Protein: CASSQGQVSTDTQYF. The V and J genes are TRBV28 and TRBJ2-3, with 8 bases fitting TRBD1. The trim removed 5 bases at V and 0 bases at J, leaving 4 bases unmatched. The CDR3 is 15 amino acids. CDR1 MDHEN and CDR2 SYDVKM come from the germline V gene.

The CDR3 is CASSSTSGQETQYF. The CDR3 region has the DNA TGTGCCAGCAGCTCGACTAGCGGGCAAGAGACCCAGTACTTC. The rearrangement uses TRBV7-9 and TRBJ2-5; 10 positions match TRBD2. CDR3 length: 14 residues. The V gene end was trimmed by 4 bases and the J gene end by 2 bases; junction bases not matched to a gene: 1. The germline CDR1 and CDR2 sequences are SEHNR and FQNEAQ (reference sequence).

About this clone: Other nucleotide sequences in the sample specify the same CDR3. The chain links TRBV9 to TRBJ2-3; D is ambiguous. The CDR3 covers 14 residues. Looked up from germline, CDR1 is SGDLS and CDR2 is YYNGEE. The V end was cut by 0 bases, the J end by 0 bases, with 5 bases between. The CDR3 nucleotides are TGTGCCAGCAGCGTAGATGGGAGCACAGATACGCAGTATTTT. Its translation: CASSVDGSTDTQYF.

The CDR3 nucleotides read TGTGCCAGCATCCCAGGGGGGGGAGTGGTAAATGAAAAACTGTTTTTT. Encoded protein: CASIPGGGVVNEKLFF. V gene TRBV28 combines with J gene TRBJ1-4; 7 positions match TRBD1. The CDR3 sequence is 16 residues long. The V gene's germline CDR1 is MDHEN and CDR2 SYDVKM. Trimming at V came to 7 bases and at J to 5 bases, leaving 13 bases not matched to a gene.

The rearrangement joins TRBV7-2 to TRBJ2-2; D not resolved. The ends were cut back, 7 bases at V and 1 base at J, with 7 bases in the middle. The germline CDR1 and CDR2 sequences are SGHTA and FQGNSA. CDR3 size: 13 residues. The CDR3: CASMEVNTGELFF. CDR3 coding DNA: TGTGCCAGCATGGAAGTGAACACCGGGGAGCTGTTTTTT.

The chain has TRBV19 and TRBJ1-5; TRBD1 matches at 7 bases. The J segment lost 4 bases and the V segment lost 5 bases, leaving 2 bases of the junction unmatched. The CDR3 sequence is 13 residues long. Germline CDR1 is LNHDA and CDR2 is SQIVND (reference sequence). CDR3 DNA sequence: TGTGCCAGTAGTGAGGGACAGAATCAGCCCCAGCATTTT. It is translated as CASSEGQNQPQHF.

V is TRBV6-1 and J is TRBJ2-7; 12 bases agree with TRBD2. The trim removed 0 bases at V and 1 base at J, leaving 4 bases unmatched. The CDR3 sequence is 17 residues long. The germline V gene encodes CDR1 MNHNS and CDR2 SASEGT. CDR3 sequence: CASSEAWGLAGSYEQYF. The CDR3 nucleotides read TGTGCCAGCAGTGAAGCCTGGGGACTAGCGGGTTCCTACGAGCAGTACTTC.

The chain employs TRBV10-3 and TRBJ2-7, with 7 bases aligning to TRBD1. Germline V gene lookup returns CDR1 ENHRY and CDR2 SYGVKD. The V and J ends lost 0 bases and 6 bases, in that order; junction bases with no gene match: 8. This CDR3 comprises 15 residues. CDR3 in DNA: TGTGCCATCAGTGAGTCGGGGACAGTGGATTTCGAGCAGTACTTC. Amino acids: CAISESGTVDFEQYF.

This chain connects TRBV28 to TRBJ2-2; D is unclear. V lost 6 bases and J 6 bases, leaving 8 bases between the germline ends. The CDR3 covers 12 residues. Germline lookup yields CDR1 MDHEN and CDR2 SYDVKM. The CDR3 spells CASSGVAGELFF. The DNA for the CDR3 is TGTGCCAGCAGCGGCGTAGCCGGGGAGCTGTTTTTT.

The chain recombines TRBV27 with TRBJ2-1; TRBD2 aligns across 7 bases. The CDR3 consists of 14 residues. After removal of 3 bases from V and 9 bases from J, the junction contained 8 bases not matched to a gene. CDR1 is MNHEY, CDR2 SMNVEV, per germline (reference sequence). The CDR3 DNA reads as TGTGCCAGCAGTTTTGGCGGGAGCGTTGTTGAGCAGTTCTTC. Translating gives CASSFGGSVVEQFF.

This sequence joins TRBV4-1 and TRBJ1-1; D might be TRBD1 (5 bases). The CDR3 covers 15 residues. Germline V CDR1 and CDR2: MGHRA, YSYEKL. Trimming cost V 4 bases and J 1 base, with 13 bases left between them. CDR3 sequence: CASSPMGDRNTEAFF. CDR3 nucleotides: TGCGCCAGCAGCCCGATGGGAGACAGGAACACTGAAGCTTTCTTT.